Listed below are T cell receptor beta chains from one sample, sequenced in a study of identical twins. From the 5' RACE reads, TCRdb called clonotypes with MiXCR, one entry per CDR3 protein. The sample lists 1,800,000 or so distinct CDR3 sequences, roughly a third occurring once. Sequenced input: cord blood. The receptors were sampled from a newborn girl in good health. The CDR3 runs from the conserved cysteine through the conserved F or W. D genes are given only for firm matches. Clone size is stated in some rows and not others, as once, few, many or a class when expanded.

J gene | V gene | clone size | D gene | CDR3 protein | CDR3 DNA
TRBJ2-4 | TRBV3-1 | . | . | CASSQDYSGLNIQYF | TGTGCCAGCAGCCAAGACTACTCCGGGCTCAACATTCAGTACTTC
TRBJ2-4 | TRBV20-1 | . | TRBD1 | CSASGDRVTKNIQYF | TGCAGTGCTAGCGGGGACAGGGTGACCAAAAACATTCAGTACTTC
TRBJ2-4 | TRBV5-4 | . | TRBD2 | CASRLESSGVDIQYF | TGTGCCAGCAGACTGGAGTCTAGCGGGGTTGACATTCAGTACTTC
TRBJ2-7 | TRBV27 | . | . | CASSFGGLGEQYF | TGTGCCAGCAGTTTCGGGGGCCTGGGCGAGCAGTACTTC
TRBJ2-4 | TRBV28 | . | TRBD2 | CASTAGGLAGDYGQYF | TGTGCCAGCACCGCGGGGGGACTAGCGGGAGACTACGGGCAGTACTTC
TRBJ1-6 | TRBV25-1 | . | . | CASSEGSDSLPNSPLHF | TGTGCCAGCAGTGAGGGGTCAGACTCCCTGCCTAATTCACCCCTCCACTTT
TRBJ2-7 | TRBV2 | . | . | CASSVEQGGYEQYF | TGTGCCAGCAGTGTGGAGCAGGGGGGCTACGAGCAGTACTTC
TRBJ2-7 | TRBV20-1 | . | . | CSARTGPSYEQYF | TGCAGTGCTAGGACAGGCCCTTCCTACGAGCAGTACTTC
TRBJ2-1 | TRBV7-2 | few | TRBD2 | CASKTLAGVENEQFF | TGTGCCAGCAAGACACTAGCGGGGGTTGAGAATGAGCAGTTCTTC
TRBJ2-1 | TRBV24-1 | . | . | CATSVQRSSSYNEQFF | TGTGCCACCAGTGTCCAGCGGTCGAGCTCCTACAATGAGCAGTTCTTC
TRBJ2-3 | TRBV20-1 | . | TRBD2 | CSRAGGADTQYF | TGCAGTCGAGCGGGGGGTGCAGATACGCAGTATTTT
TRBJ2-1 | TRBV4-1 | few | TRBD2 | CASSQSSGMVNEQFF | TGCGCCAGCAGCCAGTCCAGCGGGATGGTCAATGAGCAGTTCTTC
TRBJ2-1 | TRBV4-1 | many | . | CASSQDRGRDNEQFF | TGCGCCAGCAGCCAAGACCGGGGGCGGGACAATGAGCAGTTCTTC
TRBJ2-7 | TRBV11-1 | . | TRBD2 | CASSRWTSPNNEQYF | TGTGCCAGCAGCCGATGGACTAGCCCAAACAATGAGCAGTACTTC
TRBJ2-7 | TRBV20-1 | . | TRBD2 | CSARTSGGAYNEQYF | TGCAGTGCTAGAACTAGCGGGGGGGCCTACAATGAGCAGTACTTC
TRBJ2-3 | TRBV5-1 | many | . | CASSPPLTYTDTQYF | TGCGCCAGCAGCCCGCCCCTTACTTACACAGATACGCAGTATTTT
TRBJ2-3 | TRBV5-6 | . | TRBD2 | CASSDGTSGDLLDTQYF | TGTGCCAGCAGCGACGGGACTAGCGGGGATCTTTTGGATACGCAGTATTTT
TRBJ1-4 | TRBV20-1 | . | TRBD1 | CSARGDSNEKLFF | TGCAGTGCTAGGGGGGACAGTAATGAAAAACTGTTTTTT
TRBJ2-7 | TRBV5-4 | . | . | CASSLVSSDEQYF | TGTGCCAGCAGCTTGGTTTCTAGCGACGAGCAGTACTTC
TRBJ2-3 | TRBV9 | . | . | CASSVTPGPSTDTQYF | TGTGCCAGCAGCGTAACCCCGGGACCTTCCACAGATACGCAGTATTTT
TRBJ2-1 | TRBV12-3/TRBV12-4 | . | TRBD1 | CASTPTGGSYNEQFF | TGTGCCAGCACCCCGACAGGGGGCTCCTACAATGAGCAGTTCTTC
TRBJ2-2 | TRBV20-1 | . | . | CSARDAGDTGELFF | TGCAGTGCTAGAGATGCCGGGGACACCGGGGAGCTGTTTTTT
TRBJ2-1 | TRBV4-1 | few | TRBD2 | CASSHLAGGKLYNEQFF | TGCGCCAGCAGCCATCTAGCGGGGGGGAAACTCTACAATGAGCAGTTCTTC
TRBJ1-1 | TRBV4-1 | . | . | CASSQDSGANTEAFF | TGCGCCAGCAGCCAAGATAGTGGCGCGAACACTGAAGCTTTCTTT
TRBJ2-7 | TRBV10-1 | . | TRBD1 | CASRITRDSNHYEQYF | TGCGCCAGCAGAATTACCCGGGACAGCAATCACTACGAGCAGTACTTC
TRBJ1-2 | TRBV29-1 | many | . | CSVGENYGYTF | TGCAGCGTTGGGGAGAACTATGGCTACACCTTC
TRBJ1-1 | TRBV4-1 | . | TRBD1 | CASSQGTGKGRNTEAFF | TGCGCCAGCAGCCAAGGGACAGGGAAAGGACGGAACACTGAAGCTTTCTTT
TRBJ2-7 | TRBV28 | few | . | CAGTGPLYEQYF | TGTGCAGGAACAGGGCCCCTCTACGAGCAGTACTTC
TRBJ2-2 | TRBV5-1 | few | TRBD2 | CASTFIAGGTGELFF | TGCGCCAGCACCTTCATAGCGGGAGGGACCGGGGAGCTGTTTTTT
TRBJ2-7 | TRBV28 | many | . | CASSFGVGLEQYF | TGTGCCAGCAGTTTCGGGGTAGGGCTCGAGCAGTACTTC
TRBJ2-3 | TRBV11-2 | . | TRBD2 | CASSLDRGLAGSSTDTQYF | TGTGCCAGCAGCTTAGATAGGGGACTAGCGGGGTCTAGCACAGATACGCAGTATTTT
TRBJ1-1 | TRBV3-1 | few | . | CASSHLSRQEGSYAFF | TGTGCCAGCAGCCACCTTTCAAGACAGGAGGGATCCTATGCTTTCTTT
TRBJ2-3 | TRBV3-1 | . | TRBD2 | CASSHKAGADTQYF | TGTGCCAGCAGCCATAAAGCGGGAGCTGATACGCAGTATTTT
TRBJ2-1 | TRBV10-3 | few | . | CAISESSLDEQFF | TGTGCCATCAGTGAGTCGTCCCTGGATGAGCAGTTCTTC
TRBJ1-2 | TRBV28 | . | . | CASLRGRSGGYTF | TGTGCCAGCCTACGAGGTCGAAGTGGTGGCTACACCTTC
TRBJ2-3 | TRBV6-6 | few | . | CASSPLASGTDTQYF | TGTGCCAGTTCCCCCTTAGCTAGCGGCACAGATACGCAGTATTTT
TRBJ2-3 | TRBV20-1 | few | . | CSAIGGRTDTQYF | TGCAGTGCGATCGGGGGCCGCACAGATACGCAGTATTTT
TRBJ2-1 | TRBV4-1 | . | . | CASSQDSTGRYNEQFF | TGCGCCAGCAGCCAAGATAGTACAGGGCGATACAATGAGCAGTTCTTC
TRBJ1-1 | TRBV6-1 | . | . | CASKGFPEAFF | TGTGCCAGCAAGGGGTTCCCTGAAGCTTTCTTT
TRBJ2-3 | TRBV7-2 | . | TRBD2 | CASSLRLAGLADTQYF | TGTGCCAGCAGCTTAAGACTAGCGGGCTTGGCAGATACGCAGTATTTT
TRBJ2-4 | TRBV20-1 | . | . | CSARDRTPNIQYF | TGCAGTGCTAGAGATAGGACCCCAAACATTCAGTACTTC
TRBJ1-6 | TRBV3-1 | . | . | CASSQERGSHSPLHF | TGTGCCAGCAGCCAAGAACGAGGCAGCCATTCACCCCTCCACTTT
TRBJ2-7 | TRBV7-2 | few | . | CASPPTGTFLLYEQYF | TGTGCCAGCCCCCCGACAGGGACTTTTCTCCTCTACGAGCAGTACTTC
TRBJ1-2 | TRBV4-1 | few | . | CASSQVGRHLFYGYTF | TGCGCCAGCAGCCAAGTGGGCCGACACTTATTCTATGGCTACACCTTC
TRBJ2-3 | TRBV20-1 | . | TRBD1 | CSAGTGKILLTDTQYF | TGCAGTGCTGGGACAGGGAAAATACTCCTCACAGATACGCAGTATTTT
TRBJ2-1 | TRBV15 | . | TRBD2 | CATSRPGLAGAPRFF | TGTGCCACCAGCAGACCGGGACTAGCGGGGGCTCCACGGTTCTTC
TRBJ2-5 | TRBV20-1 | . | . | CSARDARLVSETQYF | TGCAGTGCTAGAGATGCCCGTCTGGTTTCGGAGACCCAGTACTTC
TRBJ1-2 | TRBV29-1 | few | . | CSVALRGEFNYGYTF | TGCAGCGTAGCCCTCAGGGGTGAATTCAACTATGGCTACACCTTC
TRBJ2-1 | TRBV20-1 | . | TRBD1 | CSASPIGTGGFEQFF | TGCAGTGCTAGTCCTATTGGGACAGGGGGCTTTGAGCAGTTCTTC
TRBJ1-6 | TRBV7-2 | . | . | CASSLEKYNSPLHF | TGTGCCAGCAGCTTAGAAAAGTATAATTCACCCCTCCACTTT
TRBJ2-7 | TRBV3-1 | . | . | CASSQVRADEQYF | TGTGCCAGCAGCCAAGTAAGGGCGGACGAGCAGTACTTC
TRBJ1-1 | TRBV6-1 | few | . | CASSGGPWNTEAFF | TGTGCCAGCAGTGGGGGACCCTGGAACACTGAAGCTTTCTTT
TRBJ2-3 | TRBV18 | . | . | CASSPWDTDTQYF | TGTGCCAGCTCACCATGGGACACAGATACGCAGTATTTT
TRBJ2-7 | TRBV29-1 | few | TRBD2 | CSVGGLAGVNEQYF | TGCAGCGTTGGGGGACTAGCGGGAGTAAATGAGCAGTACTTC